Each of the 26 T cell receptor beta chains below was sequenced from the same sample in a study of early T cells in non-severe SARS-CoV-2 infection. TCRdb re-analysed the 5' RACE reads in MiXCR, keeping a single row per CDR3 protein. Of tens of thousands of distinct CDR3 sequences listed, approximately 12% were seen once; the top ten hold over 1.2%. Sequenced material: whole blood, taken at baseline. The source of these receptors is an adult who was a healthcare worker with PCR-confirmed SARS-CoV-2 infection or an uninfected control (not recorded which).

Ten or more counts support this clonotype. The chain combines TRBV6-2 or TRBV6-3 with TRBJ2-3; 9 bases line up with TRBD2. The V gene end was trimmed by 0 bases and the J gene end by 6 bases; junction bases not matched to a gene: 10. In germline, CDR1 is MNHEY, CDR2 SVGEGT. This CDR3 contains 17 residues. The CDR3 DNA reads TGTGCCAGCAGTTACTCGATGTCACTAGCGGGCGCGGATACGCAGTATTTT. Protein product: CASSYSMSLAGADTQYF.

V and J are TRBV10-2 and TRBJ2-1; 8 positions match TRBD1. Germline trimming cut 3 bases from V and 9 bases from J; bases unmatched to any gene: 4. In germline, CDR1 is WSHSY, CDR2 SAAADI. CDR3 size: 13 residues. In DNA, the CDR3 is TGCGCCAGCAGTGATAGGACAGGGACTGAGCAGTTCTTC. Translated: CASSDRTGTEQFF.

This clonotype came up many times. The CDR3 is CAIRRDLNTEAFF. CDR3 DNA sequence: TGTGCCATCAGGCGGGACCTTAACACTGAAGCTTTCTTT. The rearrangement links TRBV10-3 to TRBJ1-1; D is possibly TRBD1 (5 bases). This CDR3 region has 13 residues. Deletions cut 6 bases from V and 2 bases from J, with 10 bases between. Germline V gives CDR1 ENHRY, CDR2 SYGVKD.

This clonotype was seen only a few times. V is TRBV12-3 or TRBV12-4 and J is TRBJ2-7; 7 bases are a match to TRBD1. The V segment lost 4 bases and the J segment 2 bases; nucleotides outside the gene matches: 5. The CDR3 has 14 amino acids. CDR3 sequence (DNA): TGTGCCAGCAGTTCCAAACAGGGGCCCTACGAGCAGTACTTC. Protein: CASSSKQGPYEQYF.

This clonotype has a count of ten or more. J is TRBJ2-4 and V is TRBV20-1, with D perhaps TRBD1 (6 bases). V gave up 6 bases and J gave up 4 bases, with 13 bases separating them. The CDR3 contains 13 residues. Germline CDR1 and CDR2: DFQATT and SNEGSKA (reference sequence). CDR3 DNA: TGCAGTGCACCGGGACACGAGAAAAACATTCAGTACTTC. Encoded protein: CSAPGHEKNIQYF.

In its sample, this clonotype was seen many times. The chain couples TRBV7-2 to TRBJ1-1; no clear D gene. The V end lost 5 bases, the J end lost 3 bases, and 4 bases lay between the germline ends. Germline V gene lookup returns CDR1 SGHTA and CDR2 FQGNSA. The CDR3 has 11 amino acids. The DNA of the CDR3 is TGTGCCAGCAGCCCAGACACTGAAGCTTTCTTT. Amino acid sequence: CASSPDTEAFF.

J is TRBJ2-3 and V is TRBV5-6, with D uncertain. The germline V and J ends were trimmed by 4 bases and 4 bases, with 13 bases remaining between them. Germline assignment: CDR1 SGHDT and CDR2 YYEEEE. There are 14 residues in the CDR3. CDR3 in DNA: TGTGCCAGCAGCCCCCTAACGGGTCCAGATACGCAGTATTTT. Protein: CASSPLTGPDTQYF. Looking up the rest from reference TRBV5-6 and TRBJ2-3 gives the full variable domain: DAGVTQSPTHLIKTRGQQVTLRCSPKSGHDTVSWYQQALGQGPQFIFQYYEEEERQRGNFPDRFSGHQFPNYSSELNVNALLLGDSALYLCASSPLTGPDTQYFGPGTRLTVL.

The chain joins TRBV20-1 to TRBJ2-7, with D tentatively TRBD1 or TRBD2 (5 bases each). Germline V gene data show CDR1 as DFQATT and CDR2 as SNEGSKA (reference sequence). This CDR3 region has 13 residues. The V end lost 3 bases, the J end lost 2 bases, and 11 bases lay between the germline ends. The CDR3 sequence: CSARPLGPYEQYF. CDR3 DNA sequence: TGCAGTGCTAGGCCCCTGGGACCCTACGAGCAGTACTTC.

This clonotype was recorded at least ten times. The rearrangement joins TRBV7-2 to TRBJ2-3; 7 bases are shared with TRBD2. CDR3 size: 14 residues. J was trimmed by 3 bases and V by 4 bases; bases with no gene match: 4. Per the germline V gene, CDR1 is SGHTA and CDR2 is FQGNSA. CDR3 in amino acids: CASSWGGPTDTQYF. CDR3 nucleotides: TGTGCCAGCAGCTGGGGGGGACCTACAGATACGCAGTATTTT.

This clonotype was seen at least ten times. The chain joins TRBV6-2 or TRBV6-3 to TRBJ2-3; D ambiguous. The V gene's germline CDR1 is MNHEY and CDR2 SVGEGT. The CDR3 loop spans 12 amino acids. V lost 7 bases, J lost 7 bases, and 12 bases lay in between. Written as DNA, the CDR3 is TGTGCCAGCAAGGACCCGCTCAATACGCAGTATTTT. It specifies CASKDPLNTQYF.

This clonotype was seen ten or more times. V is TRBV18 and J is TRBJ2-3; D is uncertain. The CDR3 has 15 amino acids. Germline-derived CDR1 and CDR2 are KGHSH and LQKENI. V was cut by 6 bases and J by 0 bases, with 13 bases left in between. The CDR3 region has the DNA TGTGCCAGCTCGTTAGGACCCCAAAGCACAGATACGCAGTATTTT. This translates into CASSLGPQSTDTQYF.

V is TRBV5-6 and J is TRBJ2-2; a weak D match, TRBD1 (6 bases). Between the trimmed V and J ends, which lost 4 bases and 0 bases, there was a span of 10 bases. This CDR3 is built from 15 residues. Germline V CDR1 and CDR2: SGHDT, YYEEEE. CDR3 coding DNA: TGTGCCAGCAGCCCAGGGGCCACGAACACCGGGGAGCTGTTTTTT. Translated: CASSPGATNTGELFF.

CDR3 region: CSASDRKNEKLFF. CDR3 DNA sequence: TGCAGTGCTAGTGACAGGAAGAATGAAAAACTGTTTTTT. J is TRBJ1-4 and V is TRBV20-1; the D gene is possibly TRBD1 (6 bases). The germline gives CDR1 DFQATT, CDR2 SNEGSKA (reference sequence). With 3 bases removed from V and 5 bases from J, the gap between germline ends came to 10 bases. The CDR3 extends over 13 amino acids.

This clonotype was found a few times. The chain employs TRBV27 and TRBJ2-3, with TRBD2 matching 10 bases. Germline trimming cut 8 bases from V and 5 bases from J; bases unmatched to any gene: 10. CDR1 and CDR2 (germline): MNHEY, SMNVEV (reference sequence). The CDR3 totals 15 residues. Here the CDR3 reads CASLPRLAGEDTQYF. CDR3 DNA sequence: TGTGCCAGCCTCCCCCGGCTAGCGGGAGAAGATACGCAGTATTTT.

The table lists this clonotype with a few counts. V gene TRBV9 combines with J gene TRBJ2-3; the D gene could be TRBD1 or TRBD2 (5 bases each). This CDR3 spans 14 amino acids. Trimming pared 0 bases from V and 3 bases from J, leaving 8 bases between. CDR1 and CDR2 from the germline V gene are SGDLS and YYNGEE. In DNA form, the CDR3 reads TGTGCCAGCAGCGTAGGAGGGGAGACAGATACGCAGTATTTT. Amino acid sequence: CASSVGGETDTQYF.

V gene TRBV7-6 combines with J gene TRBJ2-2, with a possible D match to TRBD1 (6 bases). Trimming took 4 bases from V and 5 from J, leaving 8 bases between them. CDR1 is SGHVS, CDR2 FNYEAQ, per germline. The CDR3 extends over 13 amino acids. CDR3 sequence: CASSSRGTGELFF. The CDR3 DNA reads TGTGCCAGCAGCTCGAGGGGGACCGGGGAGCTGTTTTTT.

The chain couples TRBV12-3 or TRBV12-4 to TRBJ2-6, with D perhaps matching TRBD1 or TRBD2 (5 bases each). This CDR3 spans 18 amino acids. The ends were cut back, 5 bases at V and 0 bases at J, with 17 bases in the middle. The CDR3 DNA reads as TGTGCCAGCAGTGCCGACAGAAGAGGGGTCTCTGGGGCCAACGTCCTGACTTTC. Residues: CASSADRRGVSGANVLTF.

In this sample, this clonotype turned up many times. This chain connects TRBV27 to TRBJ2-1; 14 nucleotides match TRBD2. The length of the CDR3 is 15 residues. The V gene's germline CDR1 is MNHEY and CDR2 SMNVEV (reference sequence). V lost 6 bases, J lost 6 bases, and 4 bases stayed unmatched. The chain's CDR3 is CASSSGTSGGNEQFF. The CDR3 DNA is TGTGCCAGCAGCTCCGGGACTAGCGGGGGCAATGAGCAGTTCTTC.

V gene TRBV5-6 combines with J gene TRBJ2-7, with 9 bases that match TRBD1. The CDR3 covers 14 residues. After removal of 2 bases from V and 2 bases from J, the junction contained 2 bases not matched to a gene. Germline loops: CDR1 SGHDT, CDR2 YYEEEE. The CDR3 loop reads CASSFWDRAYEQYF. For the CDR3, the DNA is TGTGCCAGCAGCTTCTGGGACAGGGCCTACGAGCAGTACTTC.

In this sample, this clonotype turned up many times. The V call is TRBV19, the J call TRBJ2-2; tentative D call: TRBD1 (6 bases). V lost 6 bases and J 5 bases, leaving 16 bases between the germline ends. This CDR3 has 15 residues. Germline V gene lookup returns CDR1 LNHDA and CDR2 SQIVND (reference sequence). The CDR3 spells CASRRTGTKTGELFF. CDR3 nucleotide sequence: TGTGCCAGTAGGCGTACCGGGACAAAAACCGGGGAGCTGTTTTTT.

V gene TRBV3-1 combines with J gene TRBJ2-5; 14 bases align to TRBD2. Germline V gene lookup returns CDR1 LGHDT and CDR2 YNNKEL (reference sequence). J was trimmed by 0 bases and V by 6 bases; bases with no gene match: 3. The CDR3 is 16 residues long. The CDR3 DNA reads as TGTGCCAGCAGGAGGACTAGCGGGGGGAACCAAGAGACCCAGTACTTC. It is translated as CASRRTSGGNQETQYF.

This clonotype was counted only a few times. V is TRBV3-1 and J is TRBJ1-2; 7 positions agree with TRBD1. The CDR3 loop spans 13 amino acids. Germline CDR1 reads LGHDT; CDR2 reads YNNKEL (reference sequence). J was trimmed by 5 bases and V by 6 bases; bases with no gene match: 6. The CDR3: CASSLDRVYGYTF. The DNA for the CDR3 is TGTGCCAGCAGTCTAGACAGGGTTTATGGCTACACCTTC.

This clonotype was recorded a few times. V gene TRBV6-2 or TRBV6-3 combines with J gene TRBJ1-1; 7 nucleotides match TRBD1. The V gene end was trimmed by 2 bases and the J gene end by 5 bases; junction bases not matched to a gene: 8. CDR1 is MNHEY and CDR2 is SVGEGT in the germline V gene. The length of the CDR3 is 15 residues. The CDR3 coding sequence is TGTGCCAGCAGTTACGGGTTGAGCAGGGGGACTGAAGCTTTCTTT. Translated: CASSYGLSRGTEAFF.

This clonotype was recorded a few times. The CDR3 nucleotides are TGTGCCAGCAGTTCCCAGCCCGGGGAGCTGTTTTTT. Translating it yields CASSSQPGELFF. This chain joins TRBV6-2 or TRBV6-3 and TRBJ2-2, with unresolved D. CDR1 is MNHEY and CDR2 is SVGEGT in the germline V gene. V shed 4 bases and J shed 6 bases, with 6 bases lying between them. The CDR3 has 12 residues.

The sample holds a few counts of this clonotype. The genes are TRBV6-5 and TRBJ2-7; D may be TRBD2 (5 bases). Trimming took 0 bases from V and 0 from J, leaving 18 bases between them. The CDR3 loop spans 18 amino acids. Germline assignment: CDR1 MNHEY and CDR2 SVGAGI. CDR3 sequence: CASSYSGLRRTSSYEQYF. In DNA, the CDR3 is TGTGCCAGCAGTTACTCGGGGTTGAGGCGTACTAGCTCCTACGAGCAGTACTTC.

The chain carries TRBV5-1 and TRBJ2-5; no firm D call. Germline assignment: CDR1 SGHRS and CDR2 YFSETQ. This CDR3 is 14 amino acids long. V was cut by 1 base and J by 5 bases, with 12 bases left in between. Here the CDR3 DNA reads TGCGCCAGCAGCTTGATCCAGGCGTCGGAGACCCAGTACTTC. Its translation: CASSLIQASETQYF. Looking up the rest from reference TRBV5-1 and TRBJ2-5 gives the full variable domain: KAGVTQTPRYLIKTRGQQVTLSCSPISGHRSVSWYQQTPGQGLQFLFEYFSETQRNKGNFPGRFSGRQFSNSRSEMNVSTLELGDSALYLCASSLIQASETQYFGPGTRLLVL.